A single T cell receptor (beta chain) is shown here with its context. Its antigen is undetermined. The entry originates in a study of cytomegalovirus exposure and HLA in healthy donors. V dropped 0 bases and J dropped 0 bases, with 9 bases sitting between them. Germline CDR1 MNHEY, CDR2 SVGAGI. This CDR3 comprises 16 residues. PCR amplification relied on 60 Vbeta primers (plus 13 Jbeta primers). TCRdb's copy holds only in-frame clones and misses some; the assay was immunoSEQ multiplex PCR. The profile shows around 200,000 clones, 70% to 90% of them singletons. Points from the study as a whole: Highest at DRB1 and lowest at HLA-C, TCR association rates differed among HLA loci in a later analysis.

Healthy bone marrow donors made up the donors. The chain is built from TRBV6-5 and TRBJ2-1; TRBD2 might be the D (6 bases). The sequence came from a woman aged 50 to 60 in good health and CMV-seronegative. Sequencing was done on a sample of PBMCs. CDR3 protein: CASSYSNGGSYNEQFF. The CDR3 nucleotides are TGTGCCAGCAGTTACTCGAACGGGGGCTCCTACAATGAGCAGTTCTTC.